These 30 T cell receptor beta chains originate from one sample sequenced in a study of cytomegalovirus exposure and HLA in healthy donors. Primers for the PCR totalled 60 Vbeta and 13 Jbeta. Sequencing used immunoSEQ multiplex PCR; TCRdb keeps in-frame clones, though not all of them. This table holds approximately 140,000 clones, about four fifths found once. The sequencing sample was made of PBMCs. All receptors derive from a male donor in good health and CMV-seronegative.

The chain has TRBV2 and TRBJ2-3, with 11 bases fitting TRBD1. The germline V gene encodes CDR1 SNHLY and CDR2 FYNNEI. The CDR3 has 15 amino acids. Losses at the gene ends were 6 bases for V and 4 bases for J; bases not matched to a gene: 6. Here the CDR3 DNA reads TGTGCCAGCAGCCGGGGGACAGGGGGGGCAGATACGCAGTATTTT. Its protein product is CASSRGTGGADTQYF.

The chain couples TRBV6-6 to TRBJ2-3; 13 bases are a match to TRBD2. In germline, CDR1 is MNHNY, CDR2 SVGAGI (reference sequence). V shed 6 bases, J shed 4 bases, and the junction held 7 bases outside the gene matches. The length of the CDR3 is 16 residues. CDR3: CASRLLAGGRADTQYF. Here the CDR3 DNA reads TGTGCCAGCAGGCTACTAGCGGGGGGGCGGGCAGATACGCAGTATTTT.

The chain combines TRBV11-3 with TRBJ2-7, with 10 bases lining up with TRBD1. The ends lost 3 bases at V and 1 base at J; junction bases unmatched: 6. Per germline, CDR1 SGHNT and CDR2 YENEEA. The CDR3 has 16 amino acids. This CDR3 reads CASSLGRDRGSYEQYF. The DNA for the CDR3 is TGTGCCAGCAGCTTGGGCCGGGACAGGGGTTCCTACGAGCAGTACTTC.

The chain recombines TRBV2 with TRBJ1-2; 7 nucleotides match TRBD1. V shed 5 bases, J shed 3 bases, and the junction held 3 bases outside the gene matches. Germline CDR1 reads SNHLY; CDR2 reads FYNNEI. CDR3 length: 13 residues. CDR3: CASSPDRDYGYTF. The CDR3 DNA is TGTGCCAGCAGTCCCGACAGGGACTATGGCTACACCTTC.

This clone was seen only once. This chain connects TRBV27 to TRBJ2-1; 11 positions match TRBD1. CDR1 MNHEY and CDR2 SMNVEV come from the germline V gene (reference sequence). This CDR3 contains 13 residues. V was clipped by 8 bases and J by 5 bases; unmatched bases: 2. DNA for the CDR3: TGTGCCAGCCGGGACAGGGGGAACAATGAGCAGTTCTTC. Translating it yields CASRDRGNNEQFF.

The chain is built from TRBV2 and TRBJ1-1; TRBD1 matches 7 bases. CDR3 length equals 15 residues. The V gene's germline CDR1 is SNHLY and CDR2 FYNNEI. J gave up 3 bases and V 4 bases, and 8 bases lay outside the gene matches. In DNA, the CDR3 is TGTGCCAGCAGTGCAAGGGGGCTCGTCTACACTGAAGCTTTCTTT. This sequence encodes CASSARGLVYTEAFF.

The J gene is TRBJ1-2, the V gene TRBV7-3, with 7 positions matching TRBD1. Looked up from germline, CDR1 is SGHTA and CDR2 is FQGTGA. The junction had 6 bases not matched to a gene; V was cut back by 5 bases and J by 6 bases. The CDR3 covers 13 residues. The CDR3 region has the DNA TGTGCCAGCAGCAGTCGACAGGGTGATGGCTACACCTTC. This encodes CASSSRQGDGYTF.

The J gene is TRBJ1-3, the V gene TRBV5-1; 9 bases agree with TRBD1. Germline V gene data show CDR1 as SGHRS and CDR2 as YFSETQ. The CDR3 is 16 residues long. With 4 bases clipped from V and 2 bases from J, the junction kept 7 bases outside the gene matches. CDR3 in DNA: TGCGCCAGCAGCAGGACAGGGGCGCAGGCTGGAAACACCATATATTTT. Its translation: CASSRTGAQAGNTIYF.

The V gene is TRBV7-8, the J gene TRBJ2-7; TRBD2 agrees at 11 bases. The CDR3 is 14 residues long. The germline CDR1 and CDR2 sequences are SGHVS and FQNEAQ. V lost 4 bases and J lost 9; bases outside the gene matches: 8. This CDR3 reads CASSSGSTSGAQYF. CDR3 bases: TGTGCCAGCAGCTCTGGATCGACTAGCGGGGCGCAGTACTTC.

The table lists this clone with a count of one. This chain links TRBV30 with TRBJ1-1, with 7 bases aligning to TRBD1. After removal of 2 bases from V and 2 bases from J, the junction contained 5 bases not matched to a gene. The germline V gene has CDR1 GTSNPN and CDR2 SVGIG (reference sequence). CDR3 length: 14 residues. CDR3 in DNA: TGTGCCTGGAGTACAAACAGGGGAAACACTGAAGCTTTCTTT. Its translation is CAWSTNRGNTEAFF. Full variable domain (rest looked up from reference TRBV30 and TRBJ1-1): SQTIHQWPATLVQPVGSPLSLECTVEGTSNPNLYWYRQAAGRGLQLLFYSVGIGQISSEVPQNLSASRPQDRQFILSSKKLLLSDSGFYLCAWSTNRGNTEAFFGQGTRLTVV.

The rearrangement uses TRBV5-4 and TRBJ1-2; a possible D gene is TRBD1 (5 bases). V was trimmed by 2 bases and J by 3 bases, leaving 14 bases between them. The CDR3 totals 15 residues. Germline V gene sequence: CDR1 SGHNT, CDR2 YYREEE (reference sequence). The CDR3 loop reads CASSLGWGNDYGYTF. CDR3 sequence (DNA): TGTGCCAGCAGCTTAGGATGGGGCAACGACTATGGCTACACCTTC.

This chain connects TRBV27 to TRBJ2-1; 7 bases fit TRBD1. CDR3 length: 16 residues. Germline CDR1 MNHEY, CDR2 SMNVEV (reference sequence). V dropped 8 bases and J dropped 3; count of bases not matched to a gene: 13. CDR3 sequence (DNA): TGTGCCAGCGGATTCCATGACAGGGTAGGCTACAATGAGCAGTTCTTC. It is translated as CASGFHDRVGYNEQFF.

Concerning this clone: The junction shows a germline mismatch at one end, possibly a read error. The genes are TRBV14 and TRBJ2-7; 8 nucleotides align to TRBD2. The CDR3 is 12 amino acids. Per germline, CDR1 SGHDN and CDR2 FVKESK. CDR3: CASSQDRGLERF. The CDR3, as DNA: TGTGCCAGCAGCCAAGATAGGGGACTAGAACGCTTC.

V usage is TRBV6-5 and J usage is TRBJ2-7, with 9 nucleotides matching TRBD1. The ends lost 8 bases at V and 3 bases at J; junction bases unmatched: 11. CDR1 and CDR2 from the germline V gene are MNHEY and SVGAGI. The CDR3 loop spans 15 amino acids. The CDR3 DNA is TGTGCCAGCCGGGGTTTGGGACAGGGAGGCTACGAGCAGTACTTC. It specifies CASRGLGQGGYEQYF.

The chain links TRBV9 to TRBJ2-2; 12 bases fit TRBD2. The trim removed 3 bases at V and 5 bases at J, leaving 5 bases unmatched. The CDR3 loop spans 16 amino acids. Looked up from germline, CDR1 is SGDLS and CDR2 is YYNGEE. CDR3 sequence reads: CASSGLLAGGTGELFF. DNA for the CDR3: TGTGCCAGCAGCGGGCTGCTAGCGGGGGGGACCGGGGAGCTGTTTTTT.

This clone has just a few counts. The V call is TRBV30, the J call TRBJ1-2, with 8 bases that match TRBD1. The CDR3 runs 14 residues. The ends lost 0 bases at V and 4 bases at J; junction bases unmatched: 4. The V gene's germline CDR1 is GTSNPN and CDR2 SVGIG (reference sequence). The CDR3 DNA reads as TGTGCCTGGAGTGTTACAGGACAGGGCTATGGCTACACCTTC. As protein: CAWSVTGQGYGYTF.

For the CDR3, the DNA is TGTGCCAGCTCACTGGGCCTTAGCGGGGGAGATACGCAGTATTTT. Translated, it gives CASSLGLSGGDTQYF. The rearrangement joins TRBV18 to TRBJ2-3; TRBD2 matches 9 bases. V gave up 4 bases and J gave up 5 bases; unmatched junction bases: 7. The CDR3 consists of 15 residues. Germline loops: CDR1 KGHSH, CDR2 LQKENI.

The rearrangement joins TRBV2 to TRBJ1-3; D may be TRBD1 (6 bases). V shed 5 bases and J shed 0 bases, with 17 bases lying between them. Germline loops: CDR1 SNHLY, CDR2 FYNNEI. The CDR3 loop spans 17 amino acids. DNA for the CDR3: TGTGCCAGCAGTCTTCGAGGACAGTGGGGCTCTGGAAACACCATATATTTT. As protein: CASSLRGQWGSGNTIYF.

The CDR3 sequence: CASSESGEGTGELFF. The CDR3 DNA is TGTGCCAGCAGTGAATCGGGCGAGGGCACCGGGGAGCTGTTTTTT. The chain is built from TRBV6-4 and TRBJ2-2; the D gene is possibly TRBD2 (5 bases). Between the trimmed V and J ends, which lost 3 bases and 4 bases, there was a span of 12 bases. This CDR3 is 15 amino acids long. CDR1 and CDR2 (germline): MRHNA, SNTAGT.

The V call is TRBV11-2, the J call TRBJ2-7, with a tentative D call TRBD1 (5 bases). CDR1 and CDR2 (germline): SGHAT, FQNNGV. Trimming left V 1 base short and J 0 bases short, with 10 bases between. The CDR3 sequence is 15 residues long. CDR3 in amino acids: CASSLGRAPSYEQYF. CDR3 in DNA: TGTGCCAGCAGCTTAGGCAGGGCCCCCTCCTACGAGCAGTACTTC.

This sequence joins TRBV7-3 and TRBJ1-2; D gene uncertain. Looked up from germline, CDR1 is SGHTA and CDR2 is FQGTGA. The CDR3 is 15 residues long. The ends were cut back, 0 bases at V and 5 bases at J, with 13 bases in the middle. CDR3 DNA: TGTGCCAGCAGCTTAACAAGAGAGGGATTGTATGGCTACACCTTC. Its translation is CASSLTREGLYGYTF.

This rearrangement joins TRBV7-8 to TRBJ1-2; 9 nucleotides match TRBD1. With V trimmed by 5 bases and J by 4 bases, 11 bases remained unmatched. Germline CDR1 SGHVS, CDR2 FQNEAQ. The CDR3 is 16 amino acids. CDR3 DNA sequence: TGTGCCAGCAGCAGGGACAGGGAAGCCCCAATCTATGGCTACACCTTC. The encoded protein is CASSRDREAPIYGYTF.

The chain is built from TRBV5-6 and TRBJ2-1, with TRBD2 as a possible D gene (7 bases). Trimming stripped 2 bases from V and 9 bases from J, with 15 bases between. This CDR3 has 14 residues. Looked up from germline, CDR1 is SGHDT and CDR2 is YYEEEE. CDR3 bases: TGTGCCAGCAGCTTTGGAGGGGGGGCTTTTGAGCAGTTCTTC. Protein product: CASSFGGGAFEQFF.

The rearrangement uses TRBV6-4 and TRBJ2-5; D might be TRBD1 (5 bases). CDR3 length equals 16 residues. Trimming shortened V by 0 bases and J by 1 base, and 12 bases separated the two germline ends. In germline, CDR1 is MRHNA, CDR2 SNTAGT. The CDR3 nucleotides are TGTGCCAGCAGTGACTCGGTCTCAGGGTTCCAAGAGACCCAGTACTTC. Amino acids: CASSDSVSGFQETQYF.

The chain has TRBV5-1 and TRBJ2-1; 12 bases are shared with TRBD2. Per germline, CDR1 SGHRS and CDR2 YFSETQ. The CDR3 loop spans 18 amino acids. The V gene end was trimmed by 0 bases and the J gene end by 0 bases; junction bases not matched to a gene: 4. Here the CDR3 DNA reads TGCGCCAGCAGCTTGGCTCTAGCGGGAGGGGGCTCCTACAATGAGCAGTTCTTC. As protein: CASSLALAGGGSYNEQFF.

The gene calls are TRBV7-9 and TRBJ2-7; 7 positions match TRBD2. V dropped 8 bases and J dropped 4; count of bases not matched to a gene: 11. The CDR3 has 14 amino acids. Germline V lookup: CDR1 SEHNR, CDR2 FQNEAQ (reference sequence). The DNA for the CDR3 is TGTGCCAGCGGCCTTGGGGGGAGGGGATACGAGCAGTACTTC. Protein product: CASGLGGRGYEQYF.

The rearrangement uses TRBV29-1 and TRBJ2-7, with TRBD1 matching 8 bases. The CDR3 is 14 residues long. Germline V gene data show CDR1 as SQVTM and CDR2 as ANQGSEA. Unmatched junction bases numbered 4, after V lost 2 bases and J lost 1 base. The DNA for the CDR3 is TGCAGCGTTGAACTGACAGGGGTGTCCTACGAGCAGTACTTC. Encoded protein: CSVELTGVSYEQYF.

The table lists this clone with a count of one. J is TRBJ2-3 and V is TRBV29-1, with TRBD1 as a possible D gene (6 bases). This CDR3 spans 13 amino acids. Germline lookup yields CDR1 SQVTM and CDR2 ANQGSEA. Trimming removed 5 bases from V and 0 bases from J, with 9 bases in between. CDR3 bases: TGCAGCGTTTCGACAGGAAGCACAGATACGCAGTATTTT. As protein: CSVSTGSTDTQYF.

This clone was detected only a few times. The chain is built from TRBV27 and TRBJ2-5; D might be TRBD1 (6 bases). Germline loops: CDR1 MNHEY, CDR2 SMNVEV (reference sequence). The CDR3 runs 13 residues. The V end was cut by 5 bases, the J end by 5 bases, with 12 bases between. The DNA for the CDR3 is TGTGCCAGCAGTCGACAGGCCGGGGAGACCCAGTACTTC. Translating it yields CASSRQAGETQYF.

This chain joins TRBV9 and TRBJ1-6; 9 positions agree with TRBD1. The CDR3 is 14 residues long. The germline V gene encodes CDR1 SGDLS and CDR2 YYNGEE. The V segment lost 5 bases and the J segment 8 bases; nucleotides outside the gene matches: 5. This CDR3 reads CASSGTGSDSPLHF. The CDR3 coding sequence is TGTGCCAGCAGTGGGACAGGGAGCGATTCACCCCTCCACTTT. Using reference TRBV9 and TRBJ1-6 for the parts outside the CDR3, the full variable domain is DSGVTQTPKHLITATGQRVTLRCSPRSGDLSVYWYQQSLDQGLQFLIQYYNGEERAKGNILERFSAQQFPDLHSELNLSSLELGDSALYFCASSGTGSDSPLHFGNGTRLTVT.